Below, 17 T cell receptor beta chains from the same sample are listed, as sequenced in a study of OX40 agonist ivuxolimab in advanced cancers. Generated by immunoSEQ multiplex PCR, the TCRdb table keeps only in-frame clones and is missing some. The sample gives 50,000 to 65,000 clones, 70% to 90% of which show up once; 18% is in the top ten. The input for sequencing was CD4+ or CD8+ T cells sorted from blood, taken in a trial of the OX40 agonist ivuxolimab. These receptors all stem from an adult with an advanced solid tumor such as melanoma, head and neck, liver or kidney cancer.

This clone was counted a single time. The V call is TRBV27, the J call TRBJ1-5; no definite D call. Per the germline V gene, CDR1 is MNHEY and CDR2 is SMNVEV (reference sequence). Trimming took off 4 bases at V and 5 bases at J, with 9 bases between the two ends. The CDR3 has 13 amino acids. This CDR3 reads CASSSNIHQPQHF. CDR3 DNA sequence: TGTGCCAGCAGTTCCAATATTCATCAGCCCCAGCATTTT.

The V gene is TRBV28, the J gene TRBJ2-3, with TRBD2 matching over 12 bases. In germline, CDR1 is MDHEN, CDR2 SYDVKM. With V trimmed by 5 bases and J by 1 base, 4 bases remained unmatched. CDR3 length equals 16 residues. The CDR3 nucleotides read TGTGCCAGCAGTCTACGACTAGCGGGGGGCACAGATACGCAGTATTTT. Protein sequence: CASSLRLAGGTDTQYF.

Regarding this clone: This may be a read error, as it is one base from a much larger clone. The rearrangement joins TRBV11-2 to TRBJ1-5; 10 bases line up with TRBD1. Germline assignment: CDR1 SGHAT and CDR2 FQNNGV. Losses at the gene ends were 5 bases for V and 6 bases for J; bases not matched to a gene: 4. There are 14 residues in the CDR3. In DNA form, the CDR3 reads TGTGCCAGCAGCCCGGGACAGGGGAGTCAGCCCCAGCATTTT. Protein sequence: CASSPGQGSQPQHF. The full variable domain, with the rest looked up from reference TRBV11-2 and TRBJ1-5, is EAGVAQSPRYKIIEKRQSVAFWCNPISGHATLYWYQQILGQGPKLLIQFQNNGVVDDSQLPKDRFSAERLKGVDSTLKIQPAKLEDSAVYLCASSPGQGSQPQHFGDGTRLSIL.

J is TRBJ2-5 and V is TRBV2; the D is unclear. Germline-derived CDR1 and CDR2 are SNHLY and FYNNEI. The CDR3 covers 14 residues. V was cut by 6 bases and J by 1 base, with 12 bases left in between. In DNA, the CDR3 is TGTGCCAGCAGAGGTCCAGGAGTCCAAGAGACCCAGTACTTC. Its protein is CASRGPGVQETQYF.

V and J are TRBV6-5 and TRBJ2-7; TRBD2 is a possible D gene (6 bases). The V end was cut by 8 bases, the J end by 2 bases, with 13 bases between. The CDR3 length is 13 residues. CDR1 is MNHEY, CDR2 SVGAGI, per germline. The CDR3 is CASGWGEAYEQYF. CDR3 sequence (DNA): TGTGCCAGCGGTTGGGGGGAAGCCTACGAGCAGTACTTC.

The V call is TRBV6-6, the J call TRBJ2-5, with 10 bases that match TRBD1. Germline values: CDR1 MNHNY, CDR2 SVGAGI (reference sequence). The CDR3 is made up of 15 amino acids. Trimming at V came to 4 bases and at J to 2 bases, leaving 4 bases not matched to a gene. CDR3 in DNA: TGTGCCAGCAGTTTTCGGGACAGGGGACAAGAGACCCAGTACTTC. Its protein product is CASSFRDRGQETQYF.

The V gene is TRBV5-6, the J gene TRBJ2-7; tentative D call: TRBD2 (6 bases). CDR3 length: 13 residues. Germline V gene data show CDR1 as SGHDT and CDR2 as YYEEEE. The V end was cut by 4 bases, the J end by 4 bases, with 12 bases between. The CDR3 is CASSHSGGYEQYF. CDR3 coding DNA: TGTGCCAGCAGCCACAGTGGGGGGTACGAGCAGTACTTC.

The rearrangement uses TRBV4-3 and TRBJ1-6, with D possibly being TRBD1 (5 bases). The germline V gene encodes CDR1 LGHNA and CDR2 YSLEER. The CDR3 is 19 residues long. The V and J ends lost 1 base and 2 bases respectively, with 18 bases between them. In nucleotides, the CDR3 is TGCGCCAGCAGCCAAGGGGAAGGCAGGGAGGTGCCCTATAATTCACCCCTCCACTTT. This translates into CASSQGEGREVPYNSPLHF.

The V and J genes are TRBV4-3 and TRBJ2-1; no definite D call. In germline, CDR1 is LGHNA, CDR2 YSLEER. Trimming shortened V by 0 bases and J by 0 bases, and 12 bases separated the two germline ends. The CDR3 runs to 17 residues. The CDR3 here is CASSQDPSSSSYNEQFF. The CDR3 DNA reads TGCGCCAGCAGCCAAGATCCCTCGTCCAGCTCCTACAATGAGCAGTTCTTC.

This chain connects TRBV28 to TRBJ2-3; perhaps TRBD2 as D (5 bases). CDR1 and CDR2 from the germline V gene are MDHEN and SYDVKM. This CDR3 has 18 residues. Trimming stripped 8 bases from V and 0 bases from J, with 24 bases between. As DNA, the CDR3 is TGTGCCAGCTCGCTTATGGAAGGCAGCGGAACTAGCACAGATACGCAGTATTTT. Protein product: CASSLMEGSGTSTDTQYF.

This chain connects TRBV6-1 to TRBJ2-7; D uncertain. Trimming removed 3 bases at V and 0 bases at J, with 9 bases between. The CDR3 loop spans 14 amino acids. Germline CDR1 and CDR2: MNHNS and SASEGT. In nucleotides, the CDR3 is TGTGCCAGCAGTGAGTTTGCAGCCTCCTACGAGCAGTACTTC. Translation gives CASSEFAASYEQYF.

The rearrangement links TRBV2 to TRBJ2-1; TRBD1 might be the D (5 bases). This CDR3 is 17 amino acids long. CDR1 and CDR2 from the germline V gene are SNHLY and FYNNEI. Trimming took off 4 bases at V and 2 bases at J, with 18 bases between the two ends. The CDR3, as DNA: TGTGCCAGCAGTGGTCAGGTAGAGGCAGGGACCTACAATGAGCAGTTCTTC. Its translation is CASSGQVEAGTYNEQFF.

The chain joins TRBV6-5 to TRBJ2-3; maybe TRBD2 (5 bases). In germline, CDR1 is MNHEY, CDR2 SVGAGI. Trimming removed 0 bases at V and 4 bases at J, with 14 bases between. This CDR3 is 16 amino acids long. CDR3 nucleotide sequence: TGTGCCAGCAGTTACTCGTACGGGGATAGCCCAGATACGCAGTATTTT. It specifies CASSYSYGDSPDTQYF.

V usage is TRBV9 and J usage is TRBJ2-7; D remains unclear. Trimming cost V 4 bases and J 6 bases, with 17 bases left between them. The CDR3 has 14 amino acids. Germline CDR1 SGDLS, CDR2 YYNGEE. The CDR3 protein is CASSPLGGWGEQYF. CDR3 DNA: TGTGCCAGCAGCCCCCTGGGTGGATGGGGCGAGCAGTACTTC. Full variable domain (missing parts from reference TRBV9 and TRBJ2-7): DSGVTQTPKHLITATGQRVTLRCSPRSGDLSVYWYQQSLDQGLQFLIQYYNGEERAKGNILERFSAQQFPDLHSELNLSSLELGDSALYFCASSPLGGWGEQYFGPGTRLTVT.

The chain couples TRBV15 to TRBJ2-3, with D maybe TRBD1 (6 bases). Germline V lookup: CDR1 LNHNV, CDR2 YYDKDF (reference sequence). Trimming left V 4 bases short and J 0 bases short, with 20 bases between. The CDR3 covers 18 residues. CDR3 DNA sequence: TGTGCCACCAGCACCCGATACAGGGAACCAAAAAGCACAGATACGCAGTATTTT. Translating gives CATSTRYREPKSTDTQYF. Drawing the rest from reference TRBV15 and TRBJ2-3, the complete variable domain is DAMVIQNPRYQVTQFGKPVTLSCSQTLNHNVMYWYQQKSSQAPKLLFHYYDKDFNNEADTPDNFQSRRPNTSFCFLDIRSPGLGDTAMYLCATSTRYREPKSTDTQYFGPGTRLTVL.

The rearrangement joins TRBV28 to TRBJ2-1, with 10 bases lining up with TRBD2. CDR1 and CDR2 from the germline V gene are MDHEN and SYDVKM. The V gene end was trimmed by 3 bases and the J gene end by 5 bases; junction bases not matched to a gene: 10. This CDR3 has 17 residues. CDR3 sequence (DNA): TGTGCCAGCAGTTTGCTATTAGGGACTAGCGCGCACAATGAGCAGTTCTTC. Translation: CASSLLLGTSAHNEQFF.

The rearrangement links TRBV6-6 to TRBJ2-7; D not resolved. The CDR3 consists of 12 residues. Trimming stripped 5 bases from V and 2 bases from J, with 7 bases between. The germline CDR1 and CDR2 sequences are MNHNY and SVGAGI (reference sequence). Here the CDR3 reads CASSADTYEQYF. The CDR3 region has the DNA TGTGCCAGCAGTGCCGACACCTACGAGCAGTACTTC.